The 9 T cell receptor beta chains below all came from one sample that was sequenced in a study of cytomegalovirus exposure and HLA in healthy donors. Sequencing used immunoSEQ multiplex PCR; TCRdb keeps in-frame clones, though not all of them. Seen here are 100,000 to 150,000 clones, roughly 94% observed once, and the top ten hold roughly 1.3%. The sample consisted of PBMCs. Receptors were obtained from a woman under 30 in good health and CMV-seronegative.

The rearrangement uses TRBV28 and TRBJ2-1; tentative D call: TRBD2 (5 bases). V dropped 5 bases and J dropped 10 bases, with 15 bases sitting between them. The germline V gene encodes CDR1 MDHEN and CDR2 SYDVKM. This CDR3 is built from 13 residues. CDR3 sequence (DNA): TGTGCCAGCAGTGATTACGGGGTTGAAGAGCAGTTCTTC. Protein sequence: CASSDYGVEEQFF.

The genes are TRBV18 and TRBJ1-4; D perhaps matches TRBD1 (5 bases). CDR1 KGHSH and CDR2 LQKENI come from the germline V gene. V was pared by 0 bases and J by 5 bases, with 7 bases between. CDR3 size: 14 residues. Here the CDR3 DNA reads TGTGCCAGCTCACCACCGGGACTCAATGAAAAACTGTTTTTT. Its translation: CASSPPGLNEKLFF.

The chain employs TRBV7-2 and TRBJ1-2, with D maybe TRBD1 (5 bases). Trimming stripped 2 bases from V and 2 bases from J, with 9 bases between. The germline V gene has CDR1 SGHTA and CDR2 FQGNSA. The CDR3 contains 14 residues. The CDR3 spells CASSLLSGNYGYTF. The CDR3 region has the DNA TGTGCCAGCAGCTTACTGTCAGGGAACTATGGCTACACCTTC. Complete variable domain (other parts from reference TRBV7-2 and TRBJ1-2): GAGVSQSPSNKVTEKGKDVELRCDPISGHTALYWYRQSLGQGLEFLIYFQGNSAPDKSGLPSDRFSAERTGGSVSTLTIQRTQQEDSAVYLCASSLLSGNYGYTFGSGTRLTVV.

The rearrangement joins TRBV6-5 to TRBJ2-3, with 7 positions matching TRBD1. CDR1 and CDR2 (germline): MNHEY, SVGAGI. With 4 bases clipped from V and 9 bases from J, the junction kept 7 bases outside the gene matches. The CDR3 is 13 residues long. DNA for the CDR3: TGTGCCAGCAGTTCACAACAGGGGTTCACGCAGTATTTT. The encoded protein is CASSSQQGFTQYF.

The count of this clone is one. This chain links TRBV28 with TRBJ1-2; tentative D call: TRBD1 (6 bases). The CDR3 runs to 14 residues. Germline V gene data show CDR1 as MDHEN and CDR2 as SYDVKM. The V gene lost 6 bases and the J gene lost 3 bases, with 14 bases spanning the gap. CDR3 DNA sequence: TGTGCCAGCAGGCCCAGACAGGCCCACTATGGCTACACCTTC. Its protein product is CASRPRQAHYGYTF.

This chain connects TRBV10-3 to TRBJ1-6; 8 bases agree with TRBD1. This CDR3 has 13 residues. CDR1 is ENHRY and CDR2 is SYGVKD in the germline V gene. The ends lost 11 bases at V and 7 bases at J; junction bases unmatched: 7. The CDR3 is CASTGDKNSPLHF. CDR3 bases: TGTGCCTCGACAGGGGATAAGAATTCACCCCTCCACTTT.

The chain uses TRBV18 and TRBJ1-1; maybe TRBD1 (5 bases). In germline, CDR1 is KGHSH, CDR2 LQKENI. The CDR3 sequence is 14 residues long. Trimming shortened V by 6 bases and J by 5 bases, and 16 bases separated the two germline ends. CDR3 DNA sequence: TGTGCCAGCTCGCCCCAGACAGTAGGTACTGAAGCTTTCTTT. It encodes CASSPQTVGTEAFF.

The chain joins TRBV28 to TRBJ1-4; 7 nucleotides agree with TRBD1. Germline trimming cut 3 bases from V and 5 bases from J; bases unmatched to any gene: 9. Germline V gene lookup returns CDR1 MDHEN and CDR2 SYDVKM. The CDR3 totals 16 residues. The CDR3 region is CASSFTTGAVNEKLFF. CDR3 nucleotide sequence: TGTGCCAGCAGTTTCACCACAGGGGCCGTAAATGAAAAACTGTTTTTT.

This chain connects TRBV5-6 to TRBJ1-1, with a tentative D call TRBD1 (5 bases). Per germline, CDR1 SGHDT and CDR2 YYEEEE. The CDR3 loop spans 15 amino acids. V shed 0 bases and J shed 5 bases, with 14 bases lying between them. The chain's CDR3 is CASSLDLGEGTEAFF. Here the CDR3 DNA reads TGTGCCAGCAGCTTGGATTTAGGGGAAGGAACTGAAGCTTTCTTT.